The 32 T cell receptor beta chains reported below all come from one sample, sequenced in a study of cytomegalovirus exposure and HLA in healthy donors. 60 Vbeta and 13 Jbeta primers were used in PCR. Sequencing was performed with immunoSEQ multiplex PCR; in TCRdb, only in-frame clones are kept and a portion is missing. Of 75,000 to 100,000 clones in the sample, less than 10% were seen once. What was sequenced was PBMCs. Every receptor here comes from a man over 45 in good health and CMV-seronegative.

The gene calls are TRBV6-1 and TRBJ1-1; tentative D call: TRBD1 (6 bases). V was pared by 10 bases and J by 3 bases, with 18 bases between. CDR1 is MNHNS and CDR2 is SASEGT in the germline V gene. The CDR3 spans 14 residues. Here the CDR3 DNA reads TGTGCCACCGCCTGGCAGGGGACGTACACTGAAGCTTTCTTT. Translating gives CATAWQGTYTEAFF.

This clone came up a few times. The rearrangement joins TRBV9 to TRBJ1-1, with a tentative D call TRBD1 (5 bases). The CDR3 has 13 amino acids. Germline V gene lookup returns CDR1 SGDLS and CDR2 YYNGEE. Trimming pared 0 bases from V and 3 bases from J, leaving 6 bases between. The CDR3 region has the DNA TGTGCCAGCAGCGTAGAAGGGGACACTGAAGCTTTCTTT. Its translation is CASSVEGDTEAFF.

This clone was detected once. V and J are TRBV10-2 and TRBJ1-5, with TRBD1 matching over 9 bases. Unmatched junction bases numbered 3, after V lost 5 bases and J lost 1 base. The CDR3 loop spans 15 amino acids. CDR1 WSHSY and CDR2 SAAADI come from the germline V gene. Here the CDR3 reads CASSTTGGSNQPQHF. The CDR3 DNA is TGCGCCAGCAGTACTACAGGGGGCAGCAATCAGCCCCAGCATTTT.

This clone showed up just a few times. The V call is TRBV10-1, the J call TRBJ2-5, with 12 bases identical to TRBD1. Germline V gene sequence: CDR1 WNHNN, CDR2 SYGVQD (reference sequence). The CDR3 is 16 amino acids. J gave up 3 bases and V 0 bases, and 2 bases lay outside the gene matches. The CDR3 DNA follows: TGCGCCAGCAGTGAGTCTGGGACAGGGGGCAAAGAGACCCAGTACTTC. Its translation: CASSESGTGGKETQYF.

This rearrangement joins TRBV27 to TRBJ2-7, with D possibly matching TRBD1 (6 bases). The CDR3 has 16 amino acids. Germline CDR1 and CDR2: MNHEY and SMNVEV (reference sequence). Trimming shortened V by 5 bases and J by 3 bases, and 20 bases separated the two germline ends. This chain's CDR3 is CASSDRRRAENYEQYF. The DNA of the CDR3 is TGTGCCAGCAGTGACAGGAGGAGAGCGGAGAACTACGAGCAGTACTTC.

The chain links TRBV27 to TRBJ1-2; weak D call: TRBD1 (6 bases). Per the germline V gene, CDR1 is MNHEY and CDR2 is SMNVEV (reference sequence). Trimming stripped 0 bases from V and 2 bases from J, with 7 bases between. The CDR3 loop spans 14 amino acids. CDR3 in DNA: TGTGCCAGCAGTTTATCGACAGGAAACTATGGCTACACCTTC. This sequence encodes CASSLSTGNYGYTF.

The chain uses TRBV7-9 and TRBJ2-7, with 9 bases matching TRBD1. Germline assignment: CDR1 SEHNR and CDR2 FQNEAQ (reference sequence). The CDR3 has 14 amino acids. The V segment lost 6 bases and the J segment 5 bases; nucleotides outside the gene matches: 8. CDR3 amino acids: CASSFGQGRDEQYF. The DNA of the CDR3 is TGTGCCAGCAGTTTCGGACAGGGGAGGGACGAGCAGTACTTC. The full variable domain, with the rest looked up from reference TRBV7-9 and TRBJ2-7, is DTGVSQNPRHKITKRGQNVTFRCDPISEHNRLYWYRQTLGQGPEFLTYFQNEAQLEKSRLLSDRFSAERPKGSFSTLEIQRTEQGDSAMYLCASSFGQGRDEQYFGPGTRLTVT.

A few counts support this clone. This chain connects TRBV6-5 to TRBJ1-1, with TRBD1 matching over 11 bases. Germline-derived CDR1 and CDR2 are MNHEY and SVGAGI. CDR3 length: 16 residues. The V segment lost 0 bases and the J segment 1 base; nucleotides outside the gene matches: 1. For the CDR3, the DNA is TGTGCCAGCAGTTACTCCGGACAGGGGGCGAACACTGAAGCTTTCTTT. Residues: CASSYSGQGANTEAFF.

J is TRBJ1-1 and V is TRBV30; 7 nucleotides align to TRBD1. The V segment lost 1 base and the J segment 0 bases; nucleotides outside the gene matches: 8. CDR1 and CDR2 (germline): GTSNPN, SVGIG (reference sequence). The CDR3 is made up of 16 amino acids. The CDR3 coding sequence is TGTGCCTGGAGTGGACAGGGAATTCGTATGAACACTGAAGCTTTCTTT. Translating it yields CAWSGQGIRMNTEAFF.

The genes are TRBV6-5 and TRBJ2-7, with D tentatively TRBD2 (6 bases). The germline V gene has CDR1 MNHEY and CDR2 SVGAGI. This CDR3 has 15 amino acids. V was pared by 2 bases and J by 2 bases, with 13 bases between. CDR3 region: CASSYAGRVAYEQYF. CDR3 coding DNA: TGTGCCAGCAGTTACGCGGGGCGGGTTGCCTACGAGCAGTACTTC.

V usage is TRBV29-1 and J usage is TRBJ2-3, with D tentatively TRBD2 (6 bases). Trimming removed 0 bases from V and 1 base from J, with 8 bases in between. Per germline, CDR1 SQVTM and CDR2 ANQGSEA. The CDR3 spans 14 residues. CDR3: CSVEDPGGTDTQYF. In nucleotides, the CDR3 is TGCAGCGTTGAAGATCCGGGAGGCACAGATACGCAGTATTTT.

The chain combines TRBV6-5 with TRBJ2-5; possibly TRBD1 for D (5 bases). This CDR3 spans 16 amino acids. Trimming stripped 0 bases from V and 4 bases from J, with 15 bases between. Germline values: CDR1 MNHEY, CDR2 SVGAGI. In nucleotides, the CDR3 is TGTGCCAGCAGTTACTCCGGGCAGGGATTAGGAGAGACCCAGTACTTC. It specifies CASSYSGQGLGETQYF.

This clone has more than one count but fewer than ten. The chain combines TRBV11-2 with TRBJ1-2; 9 bases are a match to TRBD1. V was pared by 5 bases and J by 8 bases, with 6 bases of the junction left unmatched. The CDR3 is 13 amino acids. The V gene's germline CDR1 is SGHAT and CDR2 FQNNGV. The CDR3 spells CASSAQGARGYTF. The CDR3 DNA reads TGTGCCAGCAGCGCACAGGGGGCGCGGGGCTACACCTTC. Based on the CDR3 plus reference TRBV11-2 and TRBJ1-2, the full variable domain is EAGVAQSPRYKIIEKRQSVAFWCNPISGHATLYWYQQILGQGPKLLIQFQNNGVVDDSQLPKDRFSAERLKGVDSTLKIQPAKLEDSAVYLCASSAQGARGYTFGSGTRLTVV.

This clone was seen a handful of times. J is TRBJ2-7 and V is TRBV7-9; 11 bases match TRBD1. J was trimmed by 5 bases and V by 6 bases; bases with no gene match: 9. The CDR3 is 15 amino acids. Per the germline V gene, CDR1 is SEHNR and CDR2 is FQNEAQ (reference sequence). CDR3 residues: CASSSRTGGWDEQYF. DNA of the CDR3: TGTGCCAGCAGTTCCAGGACAGGGGGCTGGGACGAGCAGTACTTC. The full variable domain, with the rest looked up from reference TRBV7-9 and TRBJ2-7, is DTGVSQNPRHKITKRGQNVTFRCDPISEHNRLYWYRQTLGQGPEFLTYFQNEAQLEKSRLLSDRFSAERPKGSFSTLEIQRTEQGDSAMYLCASSSRTGGWDEQYFGPGTRLTVT.

In regard to this clone: Compared with germline, one end of the junction differs, possibly owing to a read error. V usage is TRBV18 and J usage is TRBJ1-2, with 10 bases lining up with TRBD1. Germline values: CDR1 KGHSH, CDR2 LQKENI. The CDR3 runs to 13 residues. The CDR3 sequence: CASSPPTGTGDTF. CDR3 sequence (DNA): TGTGCCAGCTCCCCACCCACCGGGACAGGGGACACCTTC.

This chain joins TRBV5-1 and TRBJ1-5; 9 nucleotides agree with TRBD1. There are 15 residues in the CDR3. Germline V gene sequence: CDR1 SGHRS, CDR2 YFSETQ. V shed 4 bases, J shed 5 bases, and the junction held 7 bases outside the gene matches. The CDR3 DNA is TGCGCCAGCAGCGCCGGTACAGGGGGCGATCAGCCCCAGCATTTT. This encodes CASSAGTGGDQPQHF. Looking up the rest from reference TRBV5-1 and TRBJ1-5 gives the full variable domain: KAGVTQTPRYLIKTRGQQVTLSCSPISGHRSVSWYQQTPGQGLQFLFEYFSETQRNKGNFPGRFSGRQFSNSRSEMNVSTLELGDSALYLCASSAGTGGDQPQHFGDGTRLSIL.

The chain carries TRBV5-6 and TRBJ2-7; D gene uncertain. Trimming removed 1 base from V and 2 bases from J, with 10 bases in between. The CDR3 contains 14 residues. Germline CDR1 is SGHDT and CDR2 is YYEEEE. Here the CDR3 reads CASSLTGFPYEQYF. As DNA, the CDR3 is TGTGCCAGCAGCTTGACCGGGTTTCCCTACGAGCAGTACTTC.

The rearrangement uses TRBV19 and TRBJ2-3; 10 bases are a match to TRBD2. This CDR3 is built from 16 residues. The V segment lost 5 bases and the J segment 8 bases; nucleotides outside the gene matches: 13. CDR1 is LNHDA and CDR2 is SQIVND in the germline V gene (reference sequence). In nucleotides, the CDR3 is TGTGCCAGTAGTGGTCGACTAGCGGGTGGTCTAGGTACGCAGTATTTT. This sequence encodes CASSGRLAGGLGTQYF.

The chain links TRBV7-3 to TRBJ2-1; 9 bases fit TRBD2. Germline V gives CDR1 SGHTA, CDR2 FQGTGA. This CDR3 has 15 residues. With 1 base clipped from V and 6 bases from J, the junction kept 4 bases outside the gene matches. In DNA, the CDR3 is TGTGCCAGCAGCTTAATGCGGGGGGGCTCCAATGAGCAGTTCTTC. Protein product: CASSLMRGGSNEQFF.

This chain links TRBV7-2 with TRBJ1-1, with 7 bases that match TRBD1. V shed 5 bases, J shed 5 bases, and the junction held 11 bases outside the gene matches. The CDR3 runs 15 residues. CDR1 and CDR2 from the germline V gene are SGHTA and FQGNSA. The CDR3 spells CASSPWQGDGTEAFF. In DNA, the CDR3 is TGTGCCAGCAGCCCATGGCAGGGGGATGGTACTGAAGCTTTCTTT. Drawing the rest from reference TRBV7-2 and TRBJ1-1, the complete variable domain is GAGVSQSPSNKVTEKGKDVELRCDPISGHTALYWYRQSLGQGLEFLIYFQGNSAPDKSGLPSDRFSAERTGGSVSTLTIQRTQQEDSAVYLCASSPWQGDGTEAFFGQGTRLTVV.

This clone was seen a handful of times. The chain recombines TRBV7-2 with TRBJ2-2; the D gene is possibly TRBD2 (6 bases). The CDR3 has 15 amino acids. Trimming took off 5 bases at V and 7 bases at J, with 17 bases between the two ends. In germline, CDR1 is SGHTA, CDR2 FQGNSA. The DNA for the CDR3 is TGTGCCAGCAGCCCGCCGGGACTCCGGGGCGGGGAGCTGTTTTTT. It codes for CASSPPGLRGGELFF.

V usage is TRBV27 and J usage is TRBJ1-1; TRBD1 matches 10 bases. Germline V gene sequence: CDR1 MNHEY, CDR2 SMNVEV (reference sequence). The CDR3 contains 13 residues. The junction had 2 bases not matched to a gene; V was cut back by 5 bases and J by 5 bases. In nucleotides, the CDR3 is TGTGCCAGCAGTCGGGACAGGGGAACTGAAGCTTTCTTT. It translates to CASSRDRGTEAFF.

Comment on this clone: Given the absence of the conserved phenylalanine or tryptophan at the CDR3 end, a read error is likely. This sequence joins TRBV5-1 and TRBJ2-2; no firm D call. The germline gives CDR1 SGHRS, CDR2 YFSETQ. This CDR3 has 14 amino acids. The DNA of the CDR3 is TGCGCCAGCAGCTTCCTCCGATACACAGGGGAGCTGTTTTTG. Amino acids: CASSFLRYTGELFL.

This clone was seen a handful of times. This chain links TRBV18 with TRBJ2-3; D perhaps matches TRBD2 (5 bases). With 3 bases removed from V and 0 bases from J, the gap between germline ends came to 10 bases. CDR1 and CDR2 from the germline V gene are KGHSH and LQKENI. The CDR3 totals 15 residues. Here the CDR3 DNA reads TGTGCCAGCTCACCCGGACGGGGTAGCACAGATACGCAGTATTTT. Translation: CASSPGRGSTDTQYF.

This clone occurred a few times. The gene calls are TRBV7-9 and TRBJ1-1; D perhaps matches TRBD1 (5 bases). CDR1 and CDR2 from the germline V gene are SEHNR and FQNEAQ (reference sequence). The CDR3 covers 14 residues. Trimming shortened V by 5 bases and J by 5 bases, and 15 bases separated the two germline ends. The CDR3 here is CASSPGRGSTEAFF. In nucleotides, the CDR3 is TGTGCCAGCAGCCCGGGGCGGGGTAGTACTGAAGCTTTCTTT.

In its sample, this clone was seen a few times. The genes are TRBV28 and TRBJ2-3; TRBD1 agrees at 8 bases. The germline V gene has CDR1 MDHEN and CDR2 SYDVKM. This CDR3 is 16 amino acids long. Trimming took 6 bases from V and 4 from J; bases not matched to a gene: 12. The CDR3 DNA reads TGTGCCAGCAGCCCCTCGGCACAGGGGGGCGCAGATACGCAGTATTTT. It yields the protein CASSPSAQGGADTQYF.

The genes are TRBV11-2 and TRBJ2-1; 7 nucleotides agree with TRBD1. The CDR3 sequence is 18 residues long. The germline V gene encodes CDR1 SGHAT and CDR2 FQNNGV. V shed 5 bases and J 7 bases; nucleotides not matched to a gene: 20. The CDR3 sequence is CASSQRDRQGATVNEQFF. CDR3 bases: TGTGCCAGCAGCCAGAGGGACCGACAGGGCGCGACAGTAAATGAGCAGTTCTTC.

The chain has TRBV5-4 and TRBJ2-7; TRBD1 matches at 7 bases. CDR1 SGHNT and CDR2 YYREEE come from the germline V gene (reference sequence). V lost 0 bases and J lost 2; bases outside the gene matches: 2. The CDR3 has 14 amino acids. The CDR3 reads CASSLEGGTYEQYF. The CDR3 DNA is TGTGCCAGCAGCTTGGAAGGGGGCACCTACGAGCAGTACTTC. Combining the CDR3 with reference TRBV5-4 and TRBJ2-7 gives the whole variable domain ETGVTQSPTHLIKTRGQQVTLRCSSQSGHNTVSWYQQALGQGPQFIFQYYREEENGRGNFPPRFSGLQFPNYSSELNVNALELDDSALYLCASSLEGGTYEQYFGPGTRLTVT.

Notes on this clone: Additional DNA sequences in this sample encode the identical CDR3. This chain joins TRBV16 and TRBJ2-1; D ambiguous. Germline CDR1 reads KGHSY; CDR2 reads FQNENV. CDR3 length equals 16 residues. Trimming left V 0 bases short and J 7 bases short, with 16 bases between. Written as DNA, the CDR3 is TGTGCCAGCAGCCAATCCGGTACTACCACCCGTAATGAGCAGTTCTTC. Its translation: CASSQSGTTTRNEQFF.

V and J are TRBV5-1 and TRBJ1-1; the D gene is possibly TRBD1 (5 bases). Germline V lookup: CDR1 SGHRS, CDR2 YFSETQ. The CDR3 totals 16 residues. Between the trimmed V and J ends, which lost 5 bases and 0 bases, there was a span of 17 bases. CDR3 sequence (DNA): TGCGCCAGCAGTTCATGGGGGACTAATATGAACACTGAAGCTTTCTTT. Encoded protein: CASSSWGTNMNTEAFF.

CDR3: CASSRQVVEPQHF. The CDR3, as DNA: TGTGCCAGTAGCCGACAGGTCGTGGAGCCCCAGCATTTT. The chain uses TRBV19 and TRBJ1-5, with D maybe TRBD1 (6 bases). Germline CDR1 reads LNHDA; CDR2 reads SQIVND (reference sequence). CDR3 length: 13 residues. V was clipped by 6 bases and J by 8 bases, with 14 bases between them. The whole variable domain, remainder taken from reference TRBV19 and TRBJ1-5, is DGGITQSPKYLFRKEGQNVTLSCEQNLNHDAMYWYRQDPGQGLRLIYYSQIVNDFQKGDIAEGYSVSREKKESFPLTVTSAQKNPTAFYLCASSRQVVEPQHFGDGTRLSIL.

This clone has more than one count but fewer than ten. V and J are TRBV6-1 and TRBJ2-1, with D possibly being TRBD2 (5 bases). The germline CDR1 and CDR2 sequences are MNHNS and SASEGT. This CDR3 has 11 residues. The V gene lost 6 bases and the J gene lost 8 bases, with 8 bases spanning the gap. CDR3 sequence: CASSVRDEQFF. DNA for the CDR3: TGTGCCAGCAGCGTGAGGGATGAGCAGTTCTTC.